Below, 27 T cell receptor beta chains from the same sample are listed, as sequenced in a study of technical replicates of blood from a few donors. Only in-frame clones appear in the TCRdb table, and some are missing; sequencing was by immunoSEQ multiplex PCR. The sample contains fewer than 90,000 clones, approximately 96% of which appear only once. Sequencing was performed on T cells isolated from PBMCs. The receptors here all came from a human donor in good health.

The chain has TRBV2 and TRBJ2-7; 10 nucleotides align to TRBD1. Germline values: CDR1 SNHLY, CDR2 FYNNEI. Germline trimming cut 3 bases from V and 2 bases from J; bases unmatched to any gene: 4. There are 15 residues in the CDR3. CDR3 sequence (DNA): TGTGCCAGCAGTGATGTTGGGACAGGGGCCTACGAGCAGTACTTC. Its translation is CASSDVGTGAYEQYF.

The V and J genes are TRBV2 and TRBJ1-5, with 7 bases identical to TRBD1. Germline loops: CDR1 SNHLY, CDR2 FYNNEI. The trim removed 6 bases at V and 2 bases at J, leaving 7 bases unmatched. This CDR3 comprises 15 residues. The CDR3 sequence: CASRDRRVGNQPQHF. The CDR3 bases are TGTGCCAGCAGGGACAGGAGGGTTGGCAATCAGCCCCAGCATTTT. The whole variable domain, remainder taken from reference TRBV2 and TRBJ1-5, is EPEVTQTPSHQVTQMGQEVILRCVPISNHLYFYWYRQILGQKVEFLVSFYNNEISEKSEIFDDQFSVERPDGSNFTLKIRSTKLEDSAMYFCASRDRRVGNQPQHFGDGTRLSIL.

In its sample, this clone was seen once. V and J are TRBV29-1 and TRBJ2-1, with TRBD1 as a possible D gene (5 bases). Germline assignment: CDR1 SQVTM and CDR2 ANQGSEA. This CDR3 spans 13 amino acids. Trimming shortened V by 4 bases and J by 2 bases, and 9 bases separated the two germline ends. CDR3 protein: CSVARTTYNEQFF. The CDR3 bases are TGCAGCGTTGCCCGGACAACCTACAATGAGCAGTTCTTC.

V is TRBV28 and J is TRBJ1-1, with D possibly matching TRBD1 (6 bases). CDR3 size: 12 residues. Germline CDR1 MDHEN, CDR2 SYDVKM. The V end was cut by 1 base, the J end by 8 bases, with 8 bases between. CDR3 bases: TGTGCCAGCAGTTTATCGGGACAAGAAGCTTTCTTT. It encodes CASSLSGQEAFF.

The V call is TRBV10-2, the J call TRBJ2-7, with 7 bases aligning to TRBD1. The CDR3 extends over 14 amino acids. The junction had 10 bases not matched to a gene; V was cut back by 10 bases and J by 1 base. Germline-derived CDR1 and CDR2 are WSHSY and SAAADI. In nucleotides, the CDR3 is TGCGCCACCGAGGGGACAGTTGAATCCTACGAGCAGTACTTC. Its translation: CATEGTVESYEQYF.

The V call is TRBV15, the J call TRBJ1-1; a weak D match, TRBD1 (6 bases). CDR3 length: 15 amino acids. Germline values: CDR1 LNHNV, CDR2 YYDKDF (reference sequence). Trimming removed 2 bases from V and 4 bases from J, with 14 bases in between. The CDR3 region is CATSRLQTGRTEAFF. The CDR3, as DNA: TGTGCCACCAGCAGACTTCAGACAGGACGCACTGAAGCTTTCTTT.

This chain connects TRBV29-1 to TRBJ1-1; D uncertain. CDR1 and CDR2 from the germline V gene are SQVTM and ANQGSEA. V was pared by 3 bases and J by 6 bases, with 14 bases between. The CDR3 has 13 residues. The CDR3: CSVDGLLRSEAFF. CDR3 DNA: TGCAGCGTTGACGGTCTTTTACGGTCTGAAGCTTTCTTT.

The CDR3 bases are TGTGCTAGTGGTCCCCCTACAGGGGGCTATGGCTACACCTTC. It encodes CASGPPTGGYGYTF. The chain employs TRBV12-5 and TRBJ1-2; TRBD1 matches at 8 bases. The CDR3 runs 14 residues. The germline gives CDR1 LGHNT, CDR2 FRNRAP. The V gene end was trimmed by 5 bases and the J gene end by 4 bases; junction bases not matched to a gene: 6. Full variable domain (missing parts from reference TRBV12-5 and TRBJ1-2): DARVTQTPRHKVTEMGQEVTMRCQPILGHNTVFWYRQTMMQGLELLAYFRNRAPLDDSGMPKDRFSAEMPDATLATLKIQPSEPRDSAVYFCASGPPTGGYGYTFGSGTRLTVV.

The CDR3 DNA is TGCGCCAGCAGCTTGGGTAGCGGGAAGATAAACCTATACAATGAGCAGTTCTTC. Amino acids: CASSLGSGKINLYNEQFF. This sequence joins TRBV5-1 and TRBJ2-1, with TRBD2 matching over 8 bases. The length of the CDR3 is 18 residues. Germline loops: CDR1 SGHRS, CDR2 YFSETQ. With 0 bases clipped from V and 4 bases from J, the junction kept 12 bases outside the gene matches.

The gene calls are TRBV11-3 and TRBJ2-2; no clear D gene. Looked up from germline, CDR1 is SGHNT and CDR2 is YENEEA. V was shortened by 0 bases and J by 7 bases, with 9 bases between the two germline ends. This CDR3 region has 14 residues. The CDR3 region has the DNA TGTGCCAGCAGCTTAGATCATGAGGTCGGGGAGCTGTTTTTT. It is translated as CASSLDHEVGELFF.

This clone was detected only once. The V and J genes are TRBV6-1 and TRBJ2-3; D is uncertain. V was clipped by 1 base and J by 4 bases, with 6 bases between them. The CDR3 is 13 amino acids. Germline CDR1 and CDR2: MNHNS and SASEGT. Here the CDR3 reads CASSEGPSDTQYF. CDR3 bases: TGTGCCAGCAGTGAAGGGCCTTCAGATACGCAGTATTTT.

The rearrangement links TRBV2 to TRBJ1-1; a possible D gene is TRBD1 (6 bases). The V end lost 4 bases, the J end lost 6 bases, and 15 bases lay between the germline ends. The CDR3 is 14 amino acids. CDR1 and CDR2 (germline): SNHLY, FYNNEI. The CDR3 sequence: CASSGGQGQAEAFF. In DNA, the CDR3 is TGTGCCAGCAGTGGAGGGCAGGGGCAGGCTGAAGCTTTCTTT.

The chain recombines TRBV13 with TRBJ2-7, with 12 bases lining up with TRBD2. Germline CDR1 reads PRHDT; CDR2 reads FYEKMQ (reference sequence). V was clipped by 4 bases and J by 0 bases; unmatched bases: 10. This CDR3 region has 18 residues. Written as DNA, the CDR3 is TGTGCCAGCAGCTCGAGCGACGAGACTAGCGGGAGCTCCTACGAGCAGTACTTC. This sequence encodes CASSSSDETSGSSYEQYF.

The genes are TRBV28 and TRBJ1-2, with a tentative D call TRBD1 (6 bases). Germline CDR1 MDHEN, CDR2 SYDVKM. The CDR3 is 13 amino acids. V lost 4 bases, J lost 8 bases, and 14 bases lay in between. The CDR3: CASSSLGTRGYTF. CDR3 sequence (DNA): TGTGCCAGCAGTTCCCTCGGGACAAGAGGCTACACCTTC.

The chain couples TRBV20-1 to TRBJ2-7, with unresolved D. The CDR3 has 9 residues. CDR1 and CDR2 (germline): DFQATT, SNEGSKA (reference sequence). V lost 3 bases and J lost 7, with 4 bases in between. The CDR3 sequence: CSASREQYF. The DNA of the CDR3 is TGCAGTGCTAGCAGGGAGCAGTACTTC.

The chain is built from TRBV18 and TRBJ2-7; 9 bases align to TRBD2. CDR3 length equals 14 residues. The V and J ends lost 4 bases and 3 bases, in that order; junction bases with no gene match: 4. The germline V gene encodes CDR1 KGHSH and CDR2 LQKENI. CDR3 sequence reads: CASSLGTSLYEQYF. CDR3 bases: TGTGCCAGCTCACTGGGGACTAGCCTCTACGAGCAGTACTTC.

The V call is TRBV4-1, the J call TRBJ2-7; 9 nucleotides match TRBD2. The CDR3 covers 16 residues. After removal of 2 bases from V and 1 base from J, the junction contained 6 bases not matched to a gene. Germline CDR1 is MGHRA and CDR2 is YSYEKL. CDR3 amino acids: CASSQLLAGASYEQYF. CDR3 coding DNA: TGCGCCAGCAGCCAACTATTAGCGGGAGCGTCCTACGAGCAGTACTTC.

This chain links TRBV27 with TRBJ1-2; D is possibly TRBD1 (5 bases). CDR3 length equals 15 residues. Trimming shortened V by 8 bases and J by 0 bases, and 16 bases separated the two germline ends. Germline CDR1 and CDR2: MNHEY and SMNVEV (reference sequence). The CDR3 DNA reads as TGTGCCAGCGGACCTGGAGGAGGGGCTAACTATGGCTACACCTTC. This codes for CASGPGGGANYGYTF.

V usage is TRBV25-1 and J usage is TRBJ1-1, with D hard to call. The CDR3 extends over 13 amino acids. Germline V CDR1 and CDR2: MGHDK, SYGVNS. The V end was cut by 4 bases, the J end by 3 bases, with 9 bases between. The CDR3, as DNA: TGTGCCAGCAGTGGGGAGGGCGACACTGAAGCTTTCTTT. As protein: CASSGEGDTEAFF.

This sequence joins TRBV9 and TRBJ1-1; D possibly corresponds to TRBD1 (5 bases). V was clipped by 1 base and J by 0 bases, with 16 bases between them. In germline, CDR1 is SGDLS, CDR2 YYNGEE. The CDR3 is made up of 17 amino acids. The CDR3 DNA follows: TGTGCCAGCAGCGTACTCCCTCGGGCGACAGTGAACACTGAAGCTTTCTTT. The encoded protein is CASSVLPRATVNTEAFF.

The rearrangement links TRBV5-1 to TRBJ2-1; TRBD2 agrees at 9 bases. Germline loops: CDR1 SGHRS, CDR2 YFSETQ. CDR3 length: 16 residues. V dropped 4 bases and J dropped 7; count of bases not matched to a gene: 12. CDR3 loop: CASSPAFGSGGNEQFF. The CDR3 DNA follows: TGCGCCAGCAGCCCAGCATTTGGTAGCGGGGGAAATGAGCAGTTCTTC.

The CDR3 DNA sequence: TGTGCCATCAATCAGGCAGGGGGAGAGACCCAGTACTTC. It codes for CAINQAGGETQYF. The chain carries TRBV10-3 and TRBJ2-5; 7 nucleotides line up with TRBD1. The CDR3 is 13 residues long. Germline assignment: CDR1 ENHRY and CDR2 SYGVKD. Trimming removed 7 bases from V and 4 bases from J; junction bases left unmatched: 6.

This chain uses TRBV7-2 with TRBJ1-1, with D unresolved. The V end was cut by 4 bases, the J end by 4 bases, with 16 bases between. The CDR3 has 15 amino acids. The germline V gene encodes CDR1 SGHTA and CDR2 FQGNSA. The CDR3 DNA is TGTGCCAGCAGCTCCAACCCAGGAATTCTCACTGAAGCTTTCTTT. Its protein product is CASSSNPGILTEAFF.

This clone was counted only a few times. DNA of the CDR3: TGTGCCAGCACAGGCAGGGACTACACTGAAGCTTTCTTT. Translated, it gives CASTGRDYTEAFF. The chain uses TRBV6-1 and TRBJ1-1; TRBD1 is a possible D gene (5 bases). CDR1 MNHNS and CDR2 SASEGT come from the germline V gene. V was shortened by 7 bases and J by 3 bases, with 12 bases between the two germline ends. The CDR3 has 13 amino acids.

The CDR3 region is CAWSWDRGQPQHF. The CDR3 region has the DNA TGTGCCTGGAGTTGGGACAGGGGGCAGCCCCAGCATTTT. This chain uses TRBV30 with TRBJ1-5; 11 nucleotides match TRBD1. V lost 2 bases and J lost 7; bases outside the gene matches: 1. The CDR3 is made up of 13 amino acids. Looked up from germline, CDR1 is GTSNPN and CDR2 is SVGIG (reference sequence).

CDR3 residues: CASSLTSGRRTGELFF. CDR3 DNA: TGTGCCAGCAGCCTGACTAGCGGGAGAAGGACCGGGGAGCTGTTTTTT. This chain joins TRBV7-9 and TRBJ2-2; TRBD2 aligns across 12 bases. After removal of 5 bases from V and 5 bases from J, the junction contained 6 bases not matched to a gene. The CDR3 is 16 residues long. Per germline, CDR1 SEHNR and CDR2 FQNEAQ (reference sequence). Full variable domain (outside the CDR3, taken from reference TRBV7-9 and TRBJ2-2): DTGVSQNPRHKITKRGQNVTFRCDPISEHNRLYWYRQTLGQGPEFLTYFQNEAQLEKSRLLSDRFSAERPKGSFSTLEIQRTEQGDSAMYLCASSLTSGRRTGELFFGEGSRLTVL.

The chain links TRBV13 to TRBJ1-6; 7 bases align to TRBD1. The V gene end was trimmed by 0 bases and the J gene end by 5 bases; junction bases not matched to a gene: 4. CDR1 is PRHDT and CDR2 is FYEKMQ in the germline V gene (reference sequence). The CDR3 loop spans 16 amino acids. The chain's CDR3 is CASSLGGDRDNSPLHF. CDR3 sequence (DNA): TGTGCCAGCAGCTTAGGGGGGGACAGAGATAATTCACCCCTCCACTTT. The variable domain in full, completed from reference TRBV13 and TRBJ1-6, reads AAGVIQSPRHLIKEKRETATLKCYPIPRHDTVYWYQQGPGQDPQFLISFYEKMQSDKGSIPDRFSAQQFSDYHSELNMSSLELGDSALYFCASSLGGDRDNSPLHFGNGTRLTVT.